The 17 T cell receptor beta chains below all came from one sample that was sequenced in a study of shared clonotypes between healthy human individuals. The repertoire was sequenced with immunoSEQ multiplex PCR; TCRdb's copy has only in-frame clones and lacks some. The table records 1.5 million to 1.9 million clones, approximately 98% of them present only once. Sequencing was done on a sample of naive CD4+ T cells sorted from blood. Noted subset: CD45RA+ positively selected. The receptors originated from a man under 40 in good health.

This clone was seen once. The chain has TRBV6-1 and TRBJ2-7, with D possibly matching TRBD1 (6 bases). Germline CDR1 is MNHNS and CDR2 is SASEGT. The CDR3 totals 14 residues. The ends were cut back, 1 base at V and 2 bases at J, with 9 bases in the middle. CDR3 DNA: TGTGCCAGCAGTGAAGGACAGGCCACCTACGAGCAGTACTTC. Amino acid sequence: CASSEGQATYEQYF.

This clone appeared once. The chain recombines TRBV29-1 with TRBJ2-7, with TRBD1 matching 7 bases. V was clipped by 7 bases and J by 2 bases; unmatched bases: 8. This CDR3 is built from 13 residues. Germline loops: CDR1 SQVTM, CDR2 ANQGSEA. CDR3 nucleotides: TGCAGCGCCCGCACAGGGGATCCCTACGAGCAGTACTTC. This codes for CSARTGDPYEQYF.

The CDR3 here is CASSSGTGGEATNEKLFF. The DNA for the CDR3 is TGTGCCAGCAGCTCCGGGACAGGAGGAGAAGCAACTAATGAAAAACTGTTTTTT. The chain combines TRBV7-9 with TRBJ1-4, with 8 bases lining up with TRBD1. Germline lookup yields CDR1 SEHNR and CDR2 FQNEAQ (reference sequence). Germline trimming cut 4 bases from V and 0 bases from J; bases unmatched to any gene: 10. The CDR3 length is 18 residues.

The chain links TRBV5-1 to TRBJ2-2; the match to TRBD2 covers 7 bases. The CDR3 has 16 amino acids. J lost 3 bases, V lost 4 bases, and 9 bases had no gene match. In germline, CDR1 is SGHRS, CDR2 YFSETQ. The DNA for the CDR3 is TGCGCCAGCAGCGGGAGGGCGAGTGTGGACACCGGGGAGCTGTTTTTT. Protein: CASSGRASVDTGELFF.

CDR3 loop: CASSLDRLPTEAFF. The CDR3 bases are TGCGCCAGCAGCTTGGACCGCCTCCCCACTGAAGCTTTCTTT. The chain employs TRBV5-1 and TRBJ1-1; D is uncertain. The V end was cut by 0 bases, the J end by 4 bases, with 10 bases between. Per germline, CDR1 SGHRS and CDR2 YFSETQ. The CDR3 covers 14 residues.

The chain combines TRBV29-1 with TRBJ2-1; D is perhaps TRBD2 (5 bases). The CDR3 consists of 14 residues. In germline, CDR1 is SQVTM, CDR2 ANQGSEA. With 2 bases removed from V and 1 base from J, the gap between germline ends came to 9 bases. CDR3 in amino acids: CSVESGWSYNEQFF. The CDR3 DNA sequence: TGCAGCGTTGAATCGGGGTGGTCCTACAATGAGCAGTTCTTC.

The chain carries TRBV14 and TRBJ2-3; 7 bases agree with TRBD2. CDR3 size: 16 residues. Trimming removed 0 bases from V and 0 bases from J; junction bases left unmatched: 3. Germline CDR1 SGHDN, CDR2 FVKESK. CDR3 region: CASSQEVGRSTDTQYF. DNA of the CDR3: TGTGCCAGCAGCCAAGAAGTCGGGAGGAGCACAGATACGCAGTATTTT.

The CDR3 region has the DNA TGTGCCAGCAGCGTAGATTCACAGGGGCATCAGCCCCAGCATTTT. It codes for CASSVDSQGHQPQHF. The V and J genes are TRBV9 and TRBJ1-5, with 7 bases identical to TRBD1. V lost 0 bases and J lost 5; bases outside the gene matches: 5. CDR1 SGDLS and CDR2 YYNGEE come from the germline V gene. The CDR3 is 15 amino acids.

V and J are TRBV18 and TRBJ2-5; D remains unclear. Per the germline V gene, CDR1 is KGHSH and CDR2 is LQKENI. The CDR3 loop spans 14 amino acids. The V gene lost 2 bases and the J gene lost 2 bases, with 9 bases spanning the gap. This CDR3 is CASSPYSQQETQYF. The CDR3 nucleotides are TGTGCCAGCTCACCATATAGCCAGCAAGAGACCCAGTACTTC.

This chain connects TRBV28 to TRBJ2-7, with TRBD1 matching 9 bases. The CDR3 runs to 14 residues. Per the germline V gene, CDR1 is MDHEN and CDR2 is SYDVKM. Germline trimming cut 2 bases from V and 2 bases from J; bases unmatched to any gene: 1. The CDR3 nucleotides read TGTGCCAGCAGTTTACGGACAGGGGCCTACGAGCAGTACTTC. This sequence encodes CASSLRTGAYEQYF.

The genes are TRBV5-8 and TRBJ2-3; 9 positions match TRBD2. CDR3 size: 16 residues. CDR1 is SGHTS, CDR2 YDEGEE, per germline. With V trimmed by 6 bases and J by 0 bases, 8 bases remained unmatched. The DNA of the CDR3 is TGTGCCAGCAAAGGACTAGCGTACAGGAGCACAGATACGCAGTATTTT. This translates into CASKGLAYRSTDTQYF.

The V and J genes are TRBV28 and TRBJ1-5, with D tentatively TRBD1 (6 bases). The CDR3 contains 16 residues. Germline CDR1 and CDR2: MDHEN and SYDVKM. V lost 5 bases and J 0 bases, leaving 14 bases between the germline ends. CDR3 region: CASSPLQGGSNQPQHF. The CDR3 DNA reads TGTGCCAGCAGTCCCTTACAGGGAGGTAGCAATCAGCCCCAGCATTTT.

The rearrangement uses TRBV18 and TRBJ2-3, with D uncertain. The ends were cut back, 1 base at V and 2 bases at J, with 13 bases in the middle. CDR3 size: 16 residues. From germline, CDR1 is KGHSH and CDR2 LQKENI. CDR3 nucleotides: TGTGCCAGCTCACCACGGAAGGTATCGGACACAGATACGCAGTATTTT. As protein: CASSPRKVSDTDTQYF.

The V and J genes are TRBV5-1 and TRBJ2-7; TRBD2 agrees at 7 bases. Germline CDR1 SGHRS, CDR2 YFSETQ. V was pared by 0 bases and J by 3 bases, with 6 bases of the junction left unmatched. The CDR3 runs to 15 residues. The CDR3 bases are TGCGCCAGCAGCTTGGACGTAACGGGAGGCTACGAGCAGTACTTC. It codes for CASSLDVTGGYEQYF.

This clone was seen just once. The V gene is TRBV7-9, the J gene TRBJ2-7; 8 nucleotides agree with TRBD1. This CDR3 has 15 residues. The ends lost 5 bases at V and 2 bases at J; junction bases unmatched: 8. Looked up from germline, CDR1 is SEHNR and CDR2 is FQNEAQ (reference sequence). CDR3 residues: CASSATGGLPYEQYF. CDR3 bases: TGTGCCAGCAGCGCCACAGGGGGTCTCCCCTACGAGCAGTACTTC.

The rearrangement joins TRBV7-8 to TRBJ2-2; D is perhaps TRBD1 (6 bases). The CDR3 has 15 residues. Trimming cost V 2 bases and J 2 bases, with 9 bases left between them. Germline V gives CDR1 SGHVS, CDR2 FQNEAQ. DNA of the CDR3: TGTGCCAGCAGCTTACCCAGGGGTAACACCGGGGAGCTGTTTTTT. Its translation: CASSLPRGNTGELFF.

This clone appeared once. Other DNA variants within this sample encode the same CDR3. The chain joins TRBV7-2 to TRBJ1-1; D is ambiguous. The CDR3 is made up of 13 amino acids. Per the germline V gene, CDR1 is SGHTA and CDR2 is FQGNSA. V was cut by 3 bases and J by 1 base, with 6 bases left in between. The CDR3 nucleotides are TGTGCCAGCAGCTTGGAGGGGAACACTGAAGCTTTCTTT. Its protein is CASSLEGNTEAFF.